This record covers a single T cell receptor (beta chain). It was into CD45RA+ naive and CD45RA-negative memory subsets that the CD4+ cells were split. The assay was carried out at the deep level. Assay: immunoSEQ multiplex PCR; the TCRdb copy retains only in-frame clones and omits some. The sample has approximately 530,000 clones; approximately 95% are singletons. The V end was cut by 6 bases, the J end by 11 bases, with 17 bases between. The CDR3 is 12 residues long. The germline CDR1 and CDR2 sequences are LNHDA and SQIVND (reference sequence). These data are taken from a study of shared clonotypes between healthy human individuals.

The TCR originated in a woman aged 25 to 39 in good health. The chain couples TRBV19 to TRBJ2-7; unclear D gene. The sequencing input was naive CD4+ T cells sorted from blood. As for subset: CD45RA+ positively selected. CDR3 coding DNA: TGTGCCAGTAGGTCACAAACCGAAATGGAGTACTTC. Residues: CASRSQTEMEYF.